The rows below give T cell receptor beta chains drawn from one sample of a study of shared clonotypes between healthy human individuals. Method: immunoSEQ multiplex PCR; TCRdb's copy keeps in-frame clones and lacks some. The sample holds about 600,000 clones, roughly 97% seen once. Sequenced: naive CD4+ T cells sorted from blood. The receptors derive from a woman aged 25 to 45 in good health. Each CDR3 is given with its conserved first and last residue. Each record gives: V gene, clone size, D gene, J gene, CDR3 protein, CDR3 DNA. The D gene is left open where the match is weak. Rows give clone size only sometimes, using once, few, many, or a class for an expanded clone.

v_gene: TRBV15; abundance: once; d_gene: NA; j_gene: TRBJ2-1; CDR3aa: CATSEGGMTGAYNEQFF; CDR3nt: TGTGCCACCAGCGAGGGGGGGATGACAGGAGCGTACAATGAGCAGTTCTTC
v_gene: TRBV9; abundance: NA; d_gene: NA; j_gene: TRBJ2-3; CDR3aa: CASSVVGLSTDTQYF; CDR3nt: TGTGCCAGCAGCGTAGTCGGGTTGTCGACAGATACGCAGTATTTT
v_gene: TRBV6-7; abundance: NA; d_gene: TRBD2; j_gene: TRBJ2-7; CDR3aa: CASSYSTAGGTYEQYF; CDR3nt: TGTGCCAGCAGTTACTCGACAGCGGGAGGTACCTACGAGCAGTACTTC
v_gene: TRBV2; abundance: NA; d_gene: NA; j_gene: TRBJ1-3; CDR3aa: CASRDSYSGNTIYF; CDR3nt: TGTGCCAGCCGGGACTCCTACTCTGGAAACACCATATATTTT
v_gene: TRBV7-2; abundance: once; d_gene: TRBD2; j_gene: TRBJ2-2; CDR3aa: CASSPTGLAGNTGELFF; CDR3nt: TGTGCCAGCAGCCCAACTGGACTAGCGGGAAACACCGGGGAGCTGTTTTTT
v_gene: TRBV6-1; abundance: NA; d_gene: TRBD1; j_gene: TRBJ1-5; CDR3aa: CASGGTAQDQPQHF; CDR3nt: TGTGCCAGCGGCGGGACAGCACAAGACCAGCCCCAGCATTTT
v_gene: TRBV6-6; abundance: NA; d_gene: NA; j_gene: TRBJ2-7; CDR3aa: CASSDLGRVEQYF; CDR3nt: TGTGCCAGCAGTGACTTGGGACGCGTCGAGCAGTACTTC
v_gene: TRBV4-2; abundance: NA; d_gene: NA; j_gene: TRBJ1-1; CDR3aa: CASSQDLEALTAFF; CDR3nt: TGTGCCAGCAGCCAAGATCTCGAGGCCCTGACCGCTTTCTTT
v_gene: TRBV30; abundance: NA; d_gene: NA; j_gene: TRBJ1-3; CDR3aa: CAWSVRRQNSGNTIYF; CDR3nt: TGTGCCTGGAGTGTACGACGACAGAACTCTGGAAACACCATATATTTT
v_gene: TRBV28; abundance: NA; d_gene: NA; j_gene: TRBJ2-7; CDR3aa: CASSPDIVTYEQYF; CDR3nt: TGTGCCAGCAGCCCGGACATCGTTACCTACGAGCAGTACTTC
v_gene: TRBV5-8; abundance: NA; d_gene: NA; j_gene: TRBJ2-3; CDR3aa: CASSLGTAPSTDTQYF; CDR3nt: TGTGCCAGCAGCTTGGGTACAGCCCCTAGCACAGATACGCAGTATTTT
v_gene: TRBV9; abundance: NA; d_gene: NA; j_gene: TRBJ2-1; CDR3aa: CASSVAKGLVYNEQFF; CDR3nt: TGTGCCAGCAGCGTAGCCAAGGGACTCGTCTACAATGAGCAGTTCTTC
v_gene: TRBV19; abundance: NA; d_gene: NA; j_gene: TRBJ2-1; CDR3aa: CASHPSGSPYNEQFF; CDR3nt: TGTGCCAGTCATCCATCGGGGAGTCCCTACAATGAGCAGTTCTTC
v_gene: TRBV6-5; abundance: NA; d_gene: NA; j_gene: TRBJ1-4; CDR3aa: CATRRSVKLFF; CDR3nt: TGTGCCACCCGGAGGTCCGTAAAACTGTTTTTT
v_gene: TRBV6-1; abundance: once; d_gene: TRBD1; j_gene: TRBJ1-1; CDR3aa: CASSDPYRGKKNTEAFF; CDR3nt: TGTGCCAGCAGTGATCCTTACAGGGGCAAAAAGAACACTGAAGCTTTCTTT
v_gene: TRBV9; abundance: NA; d_gene: NA; j_gene: TRBJ1-3; CDR3aa: CASSGGGYGNTIYF; CDR3nt: TGTGCCAGCAGCGGAGGGGGGTATGGAAACACCATATATTTT
v_gene: TRBV9; abundance: once; d_gene: TRBD2; j_gene: TRBJ2-1; CDR3aa: CASSVGLAGGYYNEQFF; CDR3nt: TGTGCCAGCAGCGTAGGTCTAGCGGGAGGATACTACAATGAGCAGTTCTTC
v_gene: TRBV28; abundance: NA; d_gene: TRBD1; j_gene: TRBJ1-2; CDR3aa: CASSWTGPNSLANYGYTF; CDR3nt: TGTGCCAGCAGTTGGACAGGCCCTAACAGCCTGGCTAACTATGGCTACACCTTC
v_gene: TRBV28; abundance: NA; d_gene: NA; j_gene: TRBJ1-2; CDR3aa: CASHEPGPGYGGYTF; CDR3nt: TGTGCCAGCCACGAACCGGGACCGGGGTATGGGGGCTACACCTTC
v_gene: TRBV25-1; abundance: NA; d_gene: TRBD1; j_gene: TRBJ2-7; CDR3aa: CASRSTGTYEQYF; CDR3nt: TGTGCCAGCCGTTCGACAGGGACCTACGAGCAGTACTTC
v_gene: TRBV6-5; abundance: NA; d_gene: NA; j_gene: TRBJ1-2; CDR3aa: CASSPEAGGRGYTF; CDR3nt: TGTGCCAGCAGTCCCGAAGCGGGTGGACGAGGCTACACCTTC
v_gene: TRBV6-6; abundance: NA; d_gene: TRBD1; j_gene: TRBJ1-4; CDR3aa: CASRPDRGQNEKLFF; CDR3nt: TGTGCCAGCAGACCCGACAGGGGGCAGAATGAAAAACTGTTTTTT
v_gene: TRBV27; abundance: NA; d_gene: NA; j_gene: TRBJ2-2; CDR3aa: CASSWRHRGAVF; CDR3nt: TGTGCCAGCAGTTGGCGACACCGGGGAGCTGTTTTT
v_gene: TRBV4-1; abundance: NA; d_gene: TRBD1; j_gene: TRBJ1-5; CDR3aa: CASSQLGLRDRGGHQPQHF; CDR3nt: TGCGCCAGCAGCCAACTGGGGCTCCGGGACAGGGGAGGGCATCAGCCCCAGCATTTT
v_gene: TRBV5-5; abundance: NA; d_gene: NA; j_gene: TRBJ2-7; CDR3aa: CASSWAPGQPYEQYF; CDR3nt: TGTGCCAGCAGCTGGGCCCCGGGGCAGCCCTACGAGCAGTACTTC
v_gene: TRBV29-1; abundance: NA; d_gene: NA; j_gene: TRBJ1-1; CDR3aa: CSGGEGRYTEAFF; CDR3nt: TGCAGCGGGGGGGAAGGGAGGTATACTGAAGCTTTCTTT
v_gene: TRBV7-9; abundance: once; d_gene: NA; j_gene: TRBJ2-1; CDR3aa: CASSLTGLPSSYNEQFF; CDR3nt: TGTGCCAGCAGCCTTACTGGACTACCAAGCTCCTACAATGAGCAGTTCTTC